The 15 T cell receptor beta chains in this list originate from one sample, sequenced in a study of blood T cell repertoires in COVID-19. This table comes from immunoSEQ multiplex PCR, and its TCRdb copy is limited to in-frame clones, with some not included. Of about 270,000 clones in the sample, over 85% were seen once. The sample comprised PBMCs or T cells enriched from blood (not recorded which). The receptors derive from a woman aged 60 to 75 who had recovered from COVID-19.

With respect to this clone: Other DNA sequences from this sample encode an identical CDR3 as well. CDR3 loop: CASSPRNTGELFF. The CDR3 DNA reads as TGTGCCAGCTCACCTAGGAACACCGGGGAGCTGTTTTTT. The chain links TRBV18 to TRBJ2-2; D is ambiguous. The CDR3 is 13 amino acids. The germline CDR1 and CDR2 sequences are KGHSH and LQKENI. Trimming left V 3 bases short and J 1 base short, with 3 bases between.

The rearrangement uses TRBV15 and TRBJ1-1; unclear D gene. Per the germline V gene, CDR1 is LNHNV and CDR2 is YYDKDF (reference sequence). V was cut by 4 bases and J by 3 bases, with 6 bases left in between. This CDR3 comprises 12 residues. The CDR3 is CATSTRDTEAFF. DNA for the CDR3: TGTGCCACCAGCACCCGGGACACTGAAGCTTTCTTT.

The chain has TRBV5-4 and TRBJ2-5; no clear D. V was clipped by 4 bases and J by 3 bases, with 10 bases between them. The CDR3 is made up of 13 amino acids. The germline V gene has CDR1 SGHNT and CDR2 YYREEE (reference sequence). Written as DNA, the CDR3 is TGTGCCAGCAGCCGCACGGTGGAAGAGACCCAGTACTTC. This translates into CASSRTVEETQYF.

This rearrangement joins TRBV14 to TRBJ1-2, with 7 positions matching TRBD1. The CDR3 extends over 17 amino acids. Germline V gives CDR1 SGHDN, CDR2 FVKESK. V trimming: 1 base; J trimming: 7 bases; junction bases outside the gene matches: 15. This CDR3 is CASSQARDRKSRCGYTF. The CDR3 region has the DNA TGTGCCAGCAGCCAAGCCCGGGACAGAAAAAGCCGTTGTGGCTACACCTTC.

The chain joins TRBV18 to TRBJ1-5; weak D call: TRBD1 (5 bases). This CDR3 contains 14 residues. CDR1 is KGHSH and CDR2 is LQKENI in the germline V gene. Trimming stripped 3 bases from V and 3 bases from J, with 9 bases between. CDR3 nucleotides: TGTGCCAGCTCACCCGAGGACACCAATCAGCCCCAGCATTTT. This gives the protein CASSPEDTNQPQHF.

J is TRBJ2-3 and V is TRBV28; 10 nucleotides align to TRBD2. V shed 6 bases and J 1 base; nucleotides not matched to a gene: 1. Germline V gene sequence: CDR1 MDHEN, CDR2 SYDVKM. This CDR3 region has 14 residues. The CDR3 coding sequence is TGTGCCAGCAGACTAGCGGGACGCACAGATACGCAGTATTTT. Protein sequence: CASRLAGRTDTQYF. The full variable domain, in which reference TRBV28 and TRBJ2-3 provide the parts outside the CDR3, is DVKVTQSSRYLVKRTGEKVFLECVQDMDHENMFWYRQDPGLGLRLIYFSYDVKMKEKGDIPEGYSVSREKKERFSLILESASTNQTSMYLCASRLAGRTDTQYFGPGTRLTVL.

The chain joins TRBV2 to TRBJ1-6, with 10 bases fitting TRBD1. The germline CDR1 and CDR2 sequences are SNHLY and FYNNEI. J lost 5 bases, V lost 6 bases, and 4 bases had no gene match. CDR3 size: 15 residues. CDR3 in DNA: TGTGCCAGCAGGGAGACAGGGGGCGATAATTCACCCCTCCACTTT. Protein sequence: CASRETGGDNSPLHF.

This sequence joins TRBV13 and TRBJ2-7; TRBD1 aligns across 9 bases. V was clipped by 4 bases and J by 7 bases; unmatched bases: 11. This CDR3 has 15 residues. Germline CDR1 PRHDT, CDR2 FYEKMQ (reference sequence). CDR3 sequence reads: CASSSYGTGRLEQYF. The DNA of the CDR3 is TGTGCCAGCAGCTCGTACGGGACAGGGAGGTTGGAGCAGTACTTC.

The chain joins TRBV29-1 to TRBJ1-2; D ambiguous. The CDR3 is made up of 11 amino acids. CDR1 SQVTM and CDR2 ANQGSEA come from the germline V gene. V was cut by 4 bases and J by 3 bases, with 6 bases left in between. The CDR3 bases are TGCAGCGTTGTACGCGACTATGGCTACACCTTC. Translating it yields CSVVRDYGYTF.

The chain carries TRBV11-2 and TRBJ2-7; D is unresolved. The CDR3 consists of 14 residues. Trimming removed 4 bases at V and 0 bases at J, with 10 bases between. Germline-derived CDR1 and CDR2 are SGHAT and FQNNGV. The CDR3 coding sequence is TGTGCCAGCAGCTCGCTCGGTGCCTCCTACGAGCAGTACTTC. As protein: CASSSLGASYEQYF.

The V call is TRBV4-2, the J call TRBJ1-2, with 9 bases aligning to TRBD1. Germline CDR1 LGHNA, CDR2 YNFKEQ. Unmatched junction bases numbered 6, after V lost 4 bases and J lost 0 bases. The CDR3 has 16 amino acids. CDR3 loop: CASSPQGATTNYGYTF. CDR3 sequence (DNA): TGTGCCAGCAGCCCACAGGGGGCGACCACTAACTATGGCTACACCTTC.

The chain has TRBV20-1 and TRBJ1-2; D not certain. This CDR3 is built from 12 residues. With 3 bases removed from V and 4 bases from J, the gap between germline ends came to 9 bases. Germline V gene data show CDR1 as DFQATT and CDR2 as SNEGSKA (reference sequence). The CDR3 nucleotides are TGCAGTGCTAGTGAGGGAGGCTATGGCTACACCTTC. Protein: CSASEGGYGYTF.

This chain uses TRBV28 with TRBJ2-3, with 9 positions matching TRBD2. This CDR3 region has 15 residues. Germline V CDR1 and CDR2: MDHEN, SYDVKM. The J segment lost 7 bases and the V segment lost 6 bases, leaving 11 bases of the junction unmatched. The CDR3 bases are TGTGCCAGCAGGCCTAGAAGCGGGGGGCCAAATACGCAGTATTTT. Encoded protein: CASRPRSGGPNTQYF.

This clone was seen just once. This specimen includes other DNA sequences encoding the same CDR3. This rearrangement joins TRBV28 to TRBJ1-1; D remains unclear. CDR1 is MDHEN, CDR2 SYDVKM, per germline. V lost 3 bases, J lost 8 bases, and 10 bases lay in between. The CDR3 is 12 residues long. The chain's CDR3 is CASSLIGGEAFF. The CDR3 DNA reads as TGTGCCAGCAGTTTGATTGGCGGCGAAGCTTTCTTT.

The V gene is TRBV5-1, the J gene TRBJ1-6; TRBD1 is a possible D gene (5 bases). Germline V gene data show CDR1 as SGHRS and CDR2 as YFSETQ. This CDR3 contains 12 residues. V dropped 4 bases and J dropped 16 bases, with 15 bases sitting between them. In DNA form, the CDR3 reads TGCGCCAGCAGCCCGGGGGGGACCTCTCTCCACTTT. It translates to CASSPGGTSLHF.